This note documents a single TCR beta chain sequence. This receptor's antigen is unknown. No qualities accompany the bases; no much larger clone lies one base away. The cohort consisted of fewer than 700 healthy bone marrow donors. Cohort members were all nominally healthy when sampled, although unrecorded immune exposures were likely present. The donor tested CMV seronegative, placing the donor among the approximately 400 seronegative members of the cohort. Each donor provided a peripheral blood sample, and peripheral blood mononuclear cells were used for TCR beta sequencing. Genomic DNA extraction from the blood cell samples was performed with the Qiagen DNeasy Blood Extraction Kit. The data belong to a study of cytomegalovirus exposure and HLA in healthy donors (dated by TCRdb to 2016 to 2017). Describing the broader study: An earlier analysis of some 600 of the donors reported under 300 Gb of sequence data and 95 million to 130 million unique TCR beta sequences obtained from roughly 180 million T cells. To predict cytomegalovirus infection status, the study brought together high-throughput TCR immunosequencing, statistical association of individual TCRs with disease status, and machine learning. Because of strong linkage in the cohort, a few DR-DQ haplotypes were treated as single units for association and clustering. On average, roughly 200,000 unique TCR beta nucleotide sequences were sequenced per donor among about 400 genotyped donors of the cohort, with approximately 18% of those sequences being non-productive. The aim of the study was to test whether cataloging public T cell receptors could identify signatures of past pathogen exposure. The number of donors typed differed by locus, with 629-630 for A, B, C, DRB1 and DQB1, around 500 for DQA1, about 610 for DPA1, and some 440 for DPB1. In the later analysis, no new phenotypic data were used to find candidate immune exposures; instead, reliance was placed on TCR beta sequences and their occurrence across donors. Along with the roughly 700-subject first cohort, a separate validation cohort of more than 90 different subjects was used. The study used immunosequencing to profile the T cell repertoires of several hundred subjects and linked those repertoires to cytomegalovirus serostatus. Among the roughly 370 genotyped donors, under 90% belonged to the genetic ancestry cluster associated with self-reported Caucasian donors. An earlier analysis of more than 450 of the donors used high-throughput TCR beta sequencing to judge whether each TCR beta V gene segment behaved as functional or pseudogenic. A later genetic analysis took genome-wide SNP genotypes for about three fifths of the 666 donors and used that subset as a discovery cohort. A later analysis re-examined previously published TCR beta repertoires from more than 650 donors and added high-resolution HLA genotyping to investigate patterns of TCR occurrence. Donor age, sex, ethnicity and CMV serostatus were compiled together with the repertoire data. All discovery cohort repertoires had been generated on a single sequencing platform. Roughly 300 gigabases of sequencing data and around 85 million unique TCR sequences made up an early release that covered about 640 HLA-typed donors. Both class I and class II loci were covered by HLA typing, at four-digit resolution.

The germline V gene (reference sequence) sets CDR1 to GTSNPN and CDR2 to SVGIG. The CDR3 starts with the cysteine, ends with the phenylalanine, and has 15 residues. Of the read, only the CDR3 DNA is kept; its 45 bases are in frame from base 1. V sheds 3 bases and J sheds 2 bases, leaving 17 bases between their ends. Libraries came from the immunoSEQ multiplex PCR assay. A mixture of 60 forward primers for TCR Vbeta segments and 13 reverse primers for TCR Jbeta segments was used in the multiplex PCR. The CDR3 region of rearranged TCR beta genes was amplified from genomic DNA with a multiplex PCR assay. On the Illumina HiSeq System, the amplified TCR beta libraries were sequenced as 87-base-pair reads. The authors processed their data as follows. A later analysis tallied roughly 76 million unique TCR beta chains across the 650 to 750 repertoires, and approximately 11 million of those chains were shared by two or more donors. Raw reads were error-corrected and collapsed into unique sequences with a nearest-neighbor algorithm that merged closely related sequences to remove PCR and sequencing errors. Alignment of CDR3 sequences to IMGT reference sequences was used to assign V, D and J gene segments. For a sequence to be retained, a match of at least six nucleotides was required to both a V gene segment and a J gene segment. A rearrangement was called productive if the CDR3 had no stop codons and remained in frame with V and J, and every other rearrangement was called non-productive. CDR3 was defined by IMGT convention, running from the second conserved V-encoded cysteine to the conserved J-encoded phenylalanine. The earlier analysis of some 580 of the donors excluded any sequence lacking an unambiguous match to a single V gene segment. In an earlier analysis of some 590 of the donors, a V segment was called functional when productive rearrangements were above 56.7%, and segregating when the standard deviation between donors exceeded 5%. To diagnose cytomegalovirus status from the catalog of TCR beta chain sequences, a statistical classification framework was built. V and J gene assignment, in a later analysis, came from comparing TCR nucleotide sequences with IMGT/GENE-DB human TR gene sequences. A later analysis assigned CDR3 sequences and most-parsimonious VDJ recombination scenarios with the TCRdist pipeline. In a later analysis, each TCR beta chain was defined by its CDR3 amino acid sequence together with its V-gene family, and reads without a unique V-gene family were excluded. A later analysis removed several hundred highly shared, low-generation-probability nucleotide sequences to deal with suspected cross-contamination and a sequencing artifact. In a later analysis, a clonal expansion index for each public chain was calculated from normalized within-repertoire ranks of inferred template counts. A later analysis computed generation probabilities with a VDJ recombination model fitted to out-of-frame rearrangements, and checked the results against IGoR. A later analysis scored TCR-TCR, TCR-HLA and TCR-CMV co-occurrence with hypergeometric tests, applying a repertoire-size bias correction to TCR pairs. False discovery rates were estimated in a later analysis by permuting HLA or CMV assignments 20 times. A later analysis grouped co-occurring TCRs with DBSCAN, adding TCRdist sequence similarity when clustering within HLA-allele-positive subsets. Repertoires with fewer than 30,000 or more than 120,000 public chains, plus five repertoires with anomalous nucleotide sharing, were excluded from co-occurrence clustering. Here the immuneACCESS table is served through TCRdb, limited to in-frame sequences with V and J called. Missing clones are a known gap in these copies; in checked studies unresolved V genes cover under half, and the rest lacks a known reason. The V and J calls and clone size come from that table; D and trimming were worked out from the DNA. The sample table shows over 95,000 clones, and about 77% are seen once. The top ten clones comprise about 3.5% of the sample.

Results and caveats for the whole study, not just this receptor: A later analysis found that most CMV-associated TCR beta chains appeared HLA-restricted, with HLA associations seemingly driven largely by CMV exposure. Linkage disequilibrium might explain the correlated functional status among segregating V segments, but an unknown experimental factor could not be excluded. A cluster of highly shared sequence variants was judged likely to be a technical artifact of the sequencing pipeline. Sequencing depth was assumed to be roughly uniform across donors in the presence/absence analyses, though that assumption may not hold. At a false discovery rate of 0.05, a later analysis linked about 16,000 TCR beta sequences to specific HLA alleles. According to a later analysis, TCR association rates differed among HLA loci, with DRB1 alleles showing the most associated TCRs and HLA-C alleles showing the fewest. A later analysis reported that several top co-occurrence clusters appeared linked to parvovirus B19, influenza, CMV and Epstein-Barr virus. In a later analysis, HLA-associated TCR beta chains were found to be more clonally expanded and to have lower generation probabilities than equally common non-associated chains. In this cohort, only TCR beta chains were sequenced, and detectable features were limited by the absence of alpha or paired-chain data. The authors suggested that the approach could potentially be generalized to other disease states and immunological phenotypes. Broadly in line with IMGT annotations, most TCR beta V segments showed up in productive rearrangements about 90% or about 30% of the time in an earlier analysis of around 600 of the donors. A later genetic analysis associated a missense DCLRE1C variant with V-gene and J-gene trimming of TCR beta chains, and an independent cohort replicated the association. Over 15 rarely observed V segments, including chromosome 9 orphons, were excluded from the earlier analysis of about 600 of the donors because counts were too low. A later genetic analysis reported fewer N-insertions in productive TCRs among donors in an Asian-associated ancestry cluster than the approximately 670-donor mean. The study listed 150 to 200 TCR beta chains as associated with cytomegalovirus. The only immune exposure information available for the cohort was CMV serostatus. Because HLA typing was missing for some donors at each locus, association tests included only the typed subset. When HLA alleles, especially DR and DQ, strongly co-occurred, TCR associations were difficult to assign to individual alleles. Cytomegalovirus status was reported to be diagnosed by the classifier with high specificity and sensitivity in both the original and validation cohorts. While some public TCRs were present in many individuals, most TCR sequences turned up only very rarely across donors. Three of the identified cytomegalovirus-associated TCR beta chains were confirmed in vitro to be specific for cytomegalovirus antigens. Because the 87-base-pair reads could not distinguish some IMGT-functional V segments, including TRBV6-2 and TRBV6-3, those segments were excluded. A further reported finding was that TCR beta sequences accurately predicted the HLA-A and HLA-B alleles for most subjects in the first cohort.

The sequence links TRBV30 to TRBJ2-7, with TRBD2 tentatively as D gene (5 bases match). Sequencing was carried out using PBMCs. This sequence was found in a man aged 35-49 years in good health and CMV-seronegative. CDR3 region: CAWRPSQRNTYEQYF. The nucleotide sequence is TGTGCCTGGAGGCCCAGCCAGCGGAACACCTACGAGCAGTACTTC.